This T cell receptor beta chain was found in a study of T cell repertoires in cytomegalovirus infection. At the level of the study: Carrying CMV and the relevant HLA type showed in public TCR beta signatures.

From the reads, TCRdb called clonotypes with MiXCR, one entry per CDR3 protein. Among 200,000 to 300,000 distinct CDR3 sequences listed, 9.1% were seen once. Notes on the study in general: What dominated the ex vivo response were HLA-C-restricted CMV-specific TCR beta clonotypes.

The table lists this clonotype with a few counts. As yet, its antigen is unknown. V lost 1 base to trimming and J lost 4 bases; unmatched junction nucleotides: 8. Germline CDR1 and CDR2: SGHAT and FQNNGV. The CDR3 runs to 16 residues. The clonotype comes from a human donor in good health (CMV status not recorded). Some clones in this sample may be carry-over from other donors' samples. The V gene is TRBV11-2, the J gene TRBJ2-5; TRBD2 aligns across 8 bases. Sample: PBMCs. The CDR3 is CASSLGGVAGTETQYF. The CDR3 DNA reads TGTGCCAGCAGCTTAGGAGGAGTAGCGGGAACAGAGACCCAGTACTTC.